This T cell receptor (beta chain) was identified during a study of blood T cell repertoires in COVID-19. As originally analysed: The authors estimated nucleated cell counts from reference gene primer amplification. Produced via immunoSEQ multiplex PCR; TCRdb's table is partial and in-frame only. V, J and clone size are taken as reported in that table, and D and trimming were inferred from the DNA itself. The data show roughly 230,000 clones, with approximately 84% seen just once and 4% to 5.5% held by the top ten. The junction had 1 base not matched to a gene; V was cut back by 5 bases and J by 3 bases. In germline, CDR1 is SGHNT, CDR2 YYREEE (reference sequence). The length of the CDR3 is 14 residues.

What was sequenced was peripheral blood. The sequence derives from a man aged 45-65 years with active or convalescent COVID-19. The chain combines TRBV5-4 with TRBJ2-1, with TRBD2 matching over 11 bases. This CDR3 reads CASSTSGGYNEQFF. The CDR3 coding sequence is TGTGCCAGCAGTACTAGCGGGGGCTACAATGAGCAGTTCTTC.